This T cell receptor (beta chain) is drawn from a study of blood T cell repertoires in COVID-19 (TCRdb year 2020). Background on the whole study: The collaborator samples originated in the United States, Italy and Spain and spanned the acute and convalescent phases of COVID-19. The prospective study material was composed of cDNA or gDNA derived from T cells, B-cell-depleted T cells, or PBMCs. Deeply sampled blood TCRbeta repertoires from subjects exposed to, actively infected with, or recovered from COVID-19 were included in the dataset. The repertoires were made available in a free public database intended to serve as a resource for research on the immune response to SARS-CoV-2. Samples were obtained from the ongoing ImmuneRACE study (first 160 participants) and from 1,254 subjects provided by 6 global collaborators. The sample metadata nearly always contained a de-identified subject ID, COVID-19 status, age in years and sex. Where available, HLA class I and class II types were obtained from metadata supplied by the sample provider rather than from assay-based typing. Paper-wide results and their limitations: The amount of clinical and demographic metadata varied by source and participant and was provided uncurated.

As for this clone: This receptor's antigen is unknown. One base away there is no much larger clone; base qualities are not given.

The CDR3 has 16 amino acids, counting the end cysteine and phenylalanine. Of the read, only the CDR3 DNA is kept; its 48 bases are in frame from base 1. Trimmed from V: 6 bases; trimmed from J: 5 bases; junction bases lacking a gene match: 14. The germline V gene (reference sequence) specifies MNHEY as CDR1 and SMNVEV as CDR2. TCRbeta CDR3 regions were amplified from genomic DNA using the immunoSEQ Assay, a bias-controlled multiplex PCR. In the authors' own workflow: The number of nucleated cells in each sample was estimated from the amplification of reference gene primers within the assay. Sequence reads were collapsed and filtered to measure the absolute abundance of every unique TCRbeta CDR3 rearrangement. For each sample, productive Simpson clonality was calculated as the square root of Simpson's diversity index across productive rearrangements. TCRdb limited this immuneACCESS table to in-frame rearrangements with V and J called. A share of clones is missing; checked studies link under half to unresolved V genes, and the rest is unexplained. That table supplies the V and J calls and clone size; D and trimming were determined from the DNA. The sample includes 150,000 or so clones, with roughly 90% observed a single time. The top ten constitute roughly 1.5% of the sample.

Collaborating institutions collected whole blood in K2EDTA tubes following their own protocols. For TCRbeta analysis, collaborators shipped samples in one of three forms: frozen whole blood, isolated PBMCs, or DNA extracted from either of those sample types. This TCR was recovered from a woman aged 50 to 60 with acute or convalescent COVID-19. The V gene is TRBV27 and the J gene is TRBJ2-7, and 9 bases in between align with TRBD1. Material for sequencing was peripheral blood. The sequence in DNA is TGTGCCAGCAGACCACCCCGGGACAGGGTTTCCGACGAGCAGTACTTC. Its amino acids are CASRPPRDRVSDEQYF.